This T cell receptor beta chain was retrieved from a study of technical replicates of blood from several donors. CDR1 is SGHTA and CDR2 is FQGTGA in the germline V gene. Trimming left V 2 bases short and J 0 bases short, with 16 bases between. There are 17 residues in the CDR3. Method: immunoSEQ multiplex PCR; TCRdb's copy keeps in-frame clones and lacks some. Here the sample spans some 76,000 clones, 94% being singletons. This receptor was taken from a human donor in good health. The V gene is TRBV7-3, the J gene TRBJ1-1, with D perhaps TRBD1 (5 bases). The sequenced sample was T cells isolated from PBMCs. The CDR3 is CASSLESRGGMNTEAFF. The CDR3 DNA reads TGTGCCAGCAGCTTAGAAAGTCGCGGGGGAATGAACACTGAAGCTTTCTTT.